Listed below are T cell receptor beta chains from one sample, sequenced in a study of metastatic and nonmetastatic thyroid tumors. Using MiXCR, TCRdb re-called clones from the PCR reads. Among approximately 17,000 clones, 16% were seen once, and the ten largest hold less than 20%. Sequencing was done on a sample of blood. These receptors came from a male donor with papillary thyroid cancer or a benign thyroid nodule (not recorded which). Some clones in this sample may be carry-over from other donors' samples. CDR3s include the opening cysteine and the closing phenylalanine or tryptophan. Each record gives: D gene, V gene, clone size, J gene, CDR3 DNA, CDR3 protein. A D gene is named only where the DNA matches it firmly. Rows give clone size only sometimes, using once, few, many, or a class for an expanded clone.

D gene: .; V gene: TRBV7-3; clone size: few; J gene: TRBJ2-1; CDR3 DNA: TGTGCCAGCAGCCCGTTGGGTGAGCAGTTCTTC; CDR3 protein: CASSPLGEQFF
D gene: .; V gene: TRBV9; clone size: .; J gene: TRBJ2-2; CDR3 DNA: TGTGCCAGCAGCGTTAAACGGGCCAGCTCGAACACCGGGGAGCTGTTTTTT; CDR3 protein: CASSVKRASSNTGELFF
D gene: .; V gene: TRBV6-1; clone size: many; J gene: TRBJ1-5; CDR3 DNA: TGTGCCAGCAGTGAAGTAGATAACAATCAGCCCCAGCATTTT; CDR3 protein: CASSEVDNNQPQHF
D gene: .; V gene: TRBV20-1; clone size: few; J gene: TRBJ2-3; CDR3 DNA: TGCAGCCTCGTAACGGGAAAGACAGATACGCAGTATTTT; CDR3 protein: CSLVTGKTDTQYF
D gene: TRBD1; V gene: TRBV11-2; clone size: medium-sized; J gene: TRBJ1-2; CDR3 DNA: TGTGCCAGCAGCTTAGTTCGGGACAGCCACTCTGGCTACACCTTC; CDR3 protein: CASSLVRDSHSGYTF
D gene: TRBD1; V gene: TRBV5-1; clone size: many; J gene: TRBJ1-4; CDR3 DNA: TGCGCCAGCAGCCAGGAGGGACAGGGAAATGAAAAACTGTTTTTT; CDR3 protein: CASSQEGQGNEKLFF
D gene: .; V gene: TRBV20-1; clone size: .; J gene: TRBJ2-7; CDR3 DNA: TGCAGTGCTACTGAGACTCATTACTACGAGCAGTACTTC; CDR3 protein: CSATETHYYEQYF
D gene: TRBD2; V gene: TRBV6-2/TRBV6-3; clone size: medium-sized; J gene: TRBJ2-5; CDR3 DNA: TGTGCCAGCAGTTACGTGCGGACTAGCGGGAGCAGCCAAGAGACCCAGTACTTC; CDR3 protein: CASSYVRTSGSSQETQYF
D gene: .; V gene: TRBV12-3/TRBV12-4; clone size: medium-sized; J gene: TRBJ1-1; CDR3 DNA: TGTGCCAGCAGTTTTGGGGGAGTGGCTTTCTTT; CDR3 protein: CASSFGGVAFF
D gene: .; V gene: TRBV7-2; clone size: many; J gene: TRBJ1-5; CDR3 DNA: TGTGCCAGTTCGTGGGGGTACGATCAGCCCCAGCATTTT; CDR3 protein: CASSWGYDQPQHF
D gene: .; V gene: TRBV20-1; clone size: many; J gene: TRBJ2-7; CDR3 DNA: TGCAGTGCTAGAAGTGGGCTTGATTACGAGCAGTACTTC; CDR3 protein: CSARSGLDYEQYF
D gene: TRBD1; V gene: TRBV5-1; clone size: many; J gene: TRBJ2-7; CDR3 DNA: TGCGCCAGCAGCCTCTCGACAGGGGCCTACGAGCAGTACTTC; CDR3 protein: CASSLSTGAYEQYF
D gene: .; V gene: TRBV20-1; clone size: once; J gene: TRBJ1-1; CDR3 DNA: TGCAGTGCTATTGCGGTTGGAGACACTGAAGCTTTCTTT; CDR3 protein: CSAIAVGDTEAFF
D gene: .; V gene: TRBV25-1; clone size: many; J gene: TRBJ1-3; CDR3 DNA: TGTGCCAGCACCTTGGGTGGGAGCTCTGGAAACACCATATATTTT; CDR3 protein: CASTLGGSSGNTIYF
D gene: .; V gene: TRBV2; clone size: many; J gene: TRBJ1-6; CDR3 DNA: TGTGCCAGCAGAGCTGGACTGCTGTCGGGTTCACCCCTCCACTTT; CDR3 protein: CASRAGLLSGSPLHF
D gene: TRBD2; V gene: TRBV3-1; clone size: .; J gene: TRBJ2-7; CDR3 DNA: TGTGCCAGCAGCCCCCTTAGCGGGAGGGCTTCCTACGAGCAGTACTTC; CDR3 protein: CASSPLSGRASYEQYF
D gene: .; V gene: TRBV5-6; clone size: many; J gene: TRBJ2-1; CDR3 DNA: TGTGCCAGCAGCTTGGCCAGCTGGTTGAATGAGCAGTTCTTC; CDR3 protein: CASSLASWLNEQFF
D gene: .; V gene: TRBV11-2; clone size: .; J gene: TRBJ1-3; CDR3 DNA: TGTGCCAGCAGCCTGGGACCTTCTGGAAACACCATATATTTT; CDR3 protein: CASSLGPSGNTIYF
D gene: .; V gene: TRBV6-4; clone size: many; J gene: TRBJ2-5; CDR3 DNA: TGTGCCAGCAGTGCCAACACGGGGCCCCGGGAGACCCAGTACTTC; CDR3 protein: CASSANTGPRETQYF
D gene: .; V gene: TRBV11-2; clone size: medium-sized; J gene: TRBJ2-7; CDR3 DNA: TGTGCCAGCAGCTTATCTCTGGGCTACGAGCAGTACTTC; CDR3 protein: CASSLSLGYEQYF
D gene: TRBD2; V gene: TRBV6-4; clone size: few; J gene: TRBJ2-1; CDR3 DNA: TGTGCCAGCAGTTATCATAGCGGGAGGTGTAACAATGAGCAGTTCTTC; CDR3 protein: CASSYHSGRCNNEQFF
D gene: .; V gene: TRBV6-1; clone size: many; J gene: TRBJ1-2; CDR3 DNA: TGTGCCAGCTCCACCGGGGGGGACTATGGCTACACCTTC; CDR3 protein: CASSTGGDYGYTF
D gene: .; V gene: TRBV11-2; clone size: .; J gene: TRBJ2-7; CDR3 DNA: TGTGCCAGCAGTAACCCGGGACCTTCCCTCTACGAGCAGTACTTC; CDR3 protein: CASSNPGPSLYEQYF
D gene: .; V gene: TRBV18; clone size: many; J gene: TRBJ1-1; CDR3 DNA: TGTGCCAGCTCTTCCCTGAGGGGCCCGAACACTGAAGCTTTCTTT; CDR3 protein: CASSSLRGPNTEAFF
D gene: TRBD1; V gene: TRBV19; clone size: many; J gene: TRBJ2-1; CDR3 DNA: TGTGCCAGTCAAGGGGGCACTGAGCAGTTCTTC; CDR3 protein: CASQGGTEQFF
D gene: TRBD1; V gene: TRBV30; clone size: many; J gene: TRBJ2-7; CDR3 DNA: TGTGCCTTTTCACCGGGACAGGGTCGAGCGGGGAACTACGAGCAGTACTTC; CDR3 protein: CAFSPGQGRAGNYEQYF
D gene: .; V gene: TRBV6-1; clone size: many; J gene: TRBJ1-1; CDR3 DNA: TGTGCCAGCAATCAATGGGGGGGGGCGGACACTGAAGCTTTCTTT; CDR3 protein: CASNQWGGADTEAFF
D gene: .; V gene: TRBV27; clone size: medium-sized; J gene: TRBJ1-6; CDR3 DNA: TGTGCCAGCAGTCCGCCCTATAATTCACCCCTCCACTTT; CDR3 protein: CASSPPYNSPLHF
D gene: TRBD2; V gene: TRBV9; clone size: many; J gene: TRBJ2-7; CDR3 DNA: TGTGCCAGCAGCGTAGTGTCACTAGCGGGTGTCTACGAGCAGTACTTC; CDR3 protein: CASSVVSLAGVYEQYF
D gene: TRBD1; V gene: TRBV3-1; clone size: many; J gene: TRBJ2-7; CDR3 DNA: TGTGCCAGCAGCCAAGATCCGGACAGGGGAACCTACGAGCAGTACTTC; CDR3 protein: CASSQDPDRGTYEQYF
D gene: .; V gene: TRBV20-1; clone size: .; J gene: TRBJ1-1; CDR3 DNA: TGCAGTGCTAGACCCCGGGACGGAATGAACACTGAAGCTTTCTTT; CDR3 protein: CSARPRDGMNTEAFF
D gene: TRBD1; V gene: TRBV2; clone size: many; J gene: TRBJ1-2; CDR3 DNA: TGTGCCAGCACAGGGGGCTATGGCTACACCTTC; CDR3 protein: CASTGGYGYTF
D gene: .; V gene: TRBV28; clone size: .; J gene: TRBJ1-5; CDR3 DNA: TGTGCCAGCAGTTTATGGGCCGATATCAATCAGCCCCAGCATTTT; CDR3 protein: CASSLWADINQPQHF